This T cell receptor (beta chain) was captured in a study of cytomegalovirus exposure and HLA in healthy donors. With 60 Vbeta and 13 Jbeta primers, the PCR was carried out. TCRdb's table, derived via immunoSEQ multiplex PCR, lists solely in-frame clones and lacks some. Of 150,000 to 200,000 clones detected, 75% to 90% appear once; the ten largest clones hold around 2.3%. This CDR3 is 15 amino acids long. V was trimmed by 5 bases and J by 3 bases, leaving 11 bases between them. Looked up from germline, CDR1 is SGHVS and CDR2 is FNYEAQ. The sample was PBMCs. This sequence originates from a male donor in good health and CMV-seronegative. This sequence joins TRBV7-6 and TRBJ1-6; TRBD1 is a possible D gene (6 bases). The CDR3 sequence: CASSGDRFYNSPLHF. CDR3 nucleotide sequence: TGTGCCAGCAGCGGAGACAGGTTCTATAATTCACCCCTCCACTTT.